The entry below gives a single T cell receptor beta chain sequence along with its context. As yet, its antigen is unknown. Assay: immunoSEQ multiplex PCR; the TCRdb copy retains only in-frame clones and omits some. Of 95,000 to 100,000 clones in the sample, around 88% were seen once. The data were taken from a study of graft-versus-host responses after intestinal transplantation. As for the study in general: Tacrolimus plus steroids were given to all recipients for 3 to 4 years, preceded by anti-thymocyte globulin induction. General study findings and limits: Recipient marrow harbored GvH clones, some of which surfaced first in ileum or blood.

The length of the CDR3 is 11 residues. The germline V gene has CDR1 MRHNA and CDR2 SNTAGT. V gave up 2 bases and J gave up 10 bases, with 6 bases separating them. This chain joins TRBV6-4 and TRBJ2-1, with D maybe TRBD1 (5 bases). Sequences were derived from PBMCs, sampled 255 days after intestinal transplant. This receptor was taken from a human patient who received an intestinal transplant, so some T cells may come from the graft donor. CDR3 protein: CASSDQGEQFF. For the CDR3, the DNA is TGTGCCAGCAGTGACCAGGGAGAGCAGTTCTTC.